The 9 T cell receptor beta chains reported below all come from one sample, sequenced in a study of blood T cells in healthy people across ages. Primers used in a second PCR of roughly 7 to 12 cycles were a sample-barcoded 5' primer and a J-beta primer mix. TCRdb reprocessed the 5' RACE reads with MiXCR, giving one entry per CDR3 protein. The repertoire holds some 1.5 million distinct CDR3 sequences, approximately 30% seen once, with 7.7% in the top ten. Specimen: blood. These receptors all stem from a woman aged 30 to 39 in good health.

This clonotype was seen many times. The V gene is TRBV20-1, the J gene TRBJ2-7; D may be TRBD2 (5 bases). V lost 3 bases and J 4 bases, leaving 10 bases between the germline ends. From germline, CDR1 is DFQATT and CDR2 SNEGSKA (reference sequence). There are 12 residues in the CDR3. The CDR3 loop reads CSARRWEYEQYF. For the CDR3, the DNA is TGCAGTGCTAGGAGATGGGAGTACGAGCAGTACTTC.

This clonotype has ten or more counts. The chain has TRBV20-1 and TRBJ1-2; no clear D gene. This CDR3 region has 14 residues. V was clipped by 0 bases and J by 0 bases, with 8 bases between them. Germline V gene sequence: CDR1 DFQATT, CDR2 SNEGSKA (reference sequence). CDR3 amino acids: CSARDGSTNYGYTF. DNA of the CDR3: TGCAGTGCTAGAGACGGCAGCACTAACTATGGCTACACCTTC.

This clonotype was picked up many times. The chain combines TRBV5-1 with TRBJ2-7, with D unclear. Trimming removed 0 bases at V and 6 bases at J, with 10 bases between. Germline V CDR1 and CDR2: SGHRS, YFSETQ. The CDR3 consists of 13 residues. CDR3: CASSLVGLREQYF. CDR3 coding DNA: TGCGCCAGCAGCTTGGTAGGGTTACGCGAGCAGTACTTC.

This chain links TRBV12-3 or TRBV12-4 with TRBJ2-3, with TRBD2 matching over 8 bases. V dropped 5 bases and J dropped 15; count of bases not matched to a gene: 22. The CDR3 is 16 amino acids. CDR3 amino acids: CASSLKAGVSTDAEYF. The CDR3 DNA sequence: TGTGCCAGCAGTCTAAAAGCGGGAGTGAGCACAGATGCGGAATATTTT.

A few counts support this clonotype. The chain is built from TRBV12-3 or TRBV12-4 and TRBJ2-3, with D unclear. Deletions cut 3 bases from V and 4 bases from J, with 8 bases between. The CDR3 extends over 13 amino acids. The CDR3: CASSFSGPDTQYF. The CDR3 nucleotides read TGTGCCAGCAGTTTTTCAGGACCAGATACGCAGTATTTT.

Remarks on this clonotype: This may stem from a read error, because a much larger clone lies one nucleotide away. The chain carries TRBV28 and TRBJ2-5; 11 nucleotides agree with TRBD2. With 5 bases clipped from V and 4 bases from J, the junction kept 9 bases outside the gene matches. The CDR3 loop spans 16 amino acids. CDR1 and CDR2 (germline): MDHEN, SYDVKM. CDR3 region: CASSVLAGGRAETQYF. DNA of the CDR3: TGTGCCAGCAGTGTCTTAGCGGGGGGGCGGGCAGAGACCCAGTACTTC.

The gene calls are TRBV2 and TRBJ1-2; a weak D match, TRBD1 (6 bases). V lost 0 bases and J lost 7, with 12 bases in between. CDR1 is SNHLY, CDR2 FYNNEI, per germline. The CDR3 consists of 14 residues. In nucleotides, the CDR3 is TGTGCCAGCAGTGAAGCTCGAGGGGGAAGTGGCTACACCTTC. It is translated as CASSEARGGSGYTF.

The V and J genes are TRBV20-1 and TRBJ1-2; 10 positions agree with TRBD1. Germline V gives CDR1 DFQATT, CDR2 SNEGSKA (reference sequence). CDR3 size: 14 residues. The V gene end was trimmed by 4 bases and the J gene end by 6 bases; junction bases not matched to a gene: 8. The CDR3 nucleotides read TGCAGTGCTAACGCCGGAGGGACAGGGGATGGCTACACCTTC. This codes for CSANAGGTGDGYTF.

This rearrangement joins TRBV29-1 to TRBJ1-1, with a tentative D call TRBD1 (6 bases). The V gene lost 6 bases and the J gene lost 5 bases, with 19 bases spanning the gap. Germline CDR1 reads SQVTM; CDR2 reads ANQGSEA. This CDR3 is built from 14 residues. The CDR3 here is CSVHSGGLWTEAFF. Here the CDR3 DNA reads TGCAGCGTGCACAGTGGGGGGCTCTGGACTGAAGCTTTCTTT.